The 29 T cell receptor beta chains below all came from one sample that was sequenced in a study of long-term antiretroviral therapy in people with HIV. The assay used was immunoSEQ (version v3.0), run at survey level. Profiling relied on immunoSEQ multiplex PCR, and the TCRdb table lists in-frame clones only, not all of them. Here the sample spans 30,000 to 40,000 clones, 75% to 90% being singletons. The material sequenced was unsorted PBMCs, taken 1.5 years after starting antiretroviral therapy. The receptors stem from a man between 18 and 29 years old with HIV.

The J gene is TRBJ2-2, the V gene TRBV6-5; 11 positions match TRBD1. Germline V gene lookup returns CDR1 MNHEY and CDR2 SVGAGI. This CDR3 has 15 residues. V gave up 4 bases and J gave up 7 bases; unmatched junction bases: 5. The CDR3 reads CASSLRTGGSGELFF. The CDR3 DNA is TGTGCCAGCAGTTTACGGACAGGGGGCAGCGGGGAGCTGTTTTTT.

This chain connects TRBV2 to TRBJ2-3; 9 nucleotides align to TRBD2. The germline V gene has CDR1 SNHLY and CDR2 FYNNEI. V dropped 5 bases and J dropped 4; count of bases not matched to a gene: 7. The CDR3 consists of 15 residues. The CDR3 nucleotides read TGTGCCAGCAGTCTACCTAGCGGGGACTCAGATACGCAGTATTTT. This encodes CASSLPSGDSDTQYF.

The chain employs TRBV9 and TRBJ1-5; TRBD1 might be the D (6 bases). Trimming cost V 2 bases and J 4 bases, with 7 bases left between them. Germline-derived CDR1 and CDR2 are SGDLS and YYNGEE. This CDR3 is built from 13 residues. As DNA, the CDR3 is TGTGCCAGCAGCGTTCAGGGGAATCAGCCCCAGCATTTT. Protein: CASSVQGNQPQHF. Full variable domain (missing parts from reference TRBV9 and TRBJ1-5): DSGVTQTPKHLITATGQRVTLRCSPRSGDLSVYWYQQSLDQGLQFLIQYYNGEERAKGNILERFSAQQFPDLHSELNLSSLELGDSALYFCASSVQGNQPQHFGDGTRLSIL.

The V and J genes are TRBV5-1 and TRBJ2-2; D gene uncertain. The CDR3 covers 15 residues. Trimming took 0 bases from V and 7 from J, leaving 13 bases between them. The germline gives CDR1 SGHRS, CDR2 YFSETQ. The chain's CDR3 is CASSLERISNGELFF. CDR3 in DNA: TGCGCCAGCAGCTTGGAAAGGATCTCAAACGGGGAGCTGTTTTTT.

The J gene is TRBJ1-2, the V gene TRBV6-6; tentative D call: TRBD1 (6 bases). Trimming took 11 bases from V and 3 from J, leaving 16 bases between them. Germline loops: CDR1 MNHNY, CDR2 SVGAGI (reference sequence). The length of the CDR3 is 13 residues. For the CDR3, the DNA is TGTGCCGGCGGGGGCTCCCTCGACTATGGCTACACCTTC. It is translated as CAGGGSLDYGYTF.

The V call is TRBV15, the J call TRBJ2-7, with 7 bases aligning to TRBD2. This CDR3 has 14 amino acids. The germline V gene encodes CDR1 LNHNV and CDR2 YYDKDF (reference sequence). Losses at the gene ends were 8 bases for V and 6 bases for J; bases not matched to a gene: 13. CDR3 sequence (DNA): TGTGCCACCGGTGTCGGGAGGCCGTCCAGCGAGCAGTACTTC. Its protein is CATGVGRPSSEQYF.

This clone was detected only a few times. The CDR3, as DNA: TGTGCCAGCAGCTATACAGGGGACAATCAGCCCCAGCATTTT. Protein product: CASSYTGDNQPQHF. The V call is TRBV7-9, the J call TRBJ1-5; 7 bases match TRBD1. The germline gives CDR1 SEHNR, CDR2 FQNEAQ (reference sequence). V lost 4 bases to trimming and J lost 3 bases; unmatched junction nucleotides: 3. The CDR3 extends over 14 amino acids.

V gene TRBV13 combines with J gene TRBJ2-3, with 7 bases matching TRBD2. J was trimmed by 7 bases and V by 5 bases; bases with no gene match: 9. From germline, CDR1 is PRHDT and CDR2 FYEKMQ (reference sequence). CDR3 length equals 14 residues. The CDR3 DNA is TGTGCCAGCAGCCTTTCGGGCGGGAGTTATACGCAGTATTTT. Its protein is CASSLSGGSYTQYF.

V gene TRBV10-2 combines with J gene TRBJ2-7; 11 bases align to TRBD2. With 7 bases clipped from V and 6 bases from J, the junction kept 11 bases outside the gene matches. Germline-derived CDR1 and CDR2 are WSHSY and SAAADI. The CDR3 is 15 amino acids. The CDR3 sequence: CASTLEIAGGREQYF. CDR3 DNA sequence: TGCGCCAGCACCCTTGAAATAGCGGGAGGGCGCGAGCAGTACTTC.

The CDR3, as DNA: TGTGCCAGCAGCCCCGTAGGGGACAATGAGCAGTTCTTC. This translates into CASSPVGDNEQFF. The J gene is TRBJ2-1, the V gene TRBV5-4; possible D gene TRBD1, 5 bases. The V gene lost 4 bases and the J gene lost 5 bases, with 10 bases spanning the gap. The CDR3 spans 13 residues. Germline V gives CDR1 SGHNT, CDR2 YYREEE (reference sequence).

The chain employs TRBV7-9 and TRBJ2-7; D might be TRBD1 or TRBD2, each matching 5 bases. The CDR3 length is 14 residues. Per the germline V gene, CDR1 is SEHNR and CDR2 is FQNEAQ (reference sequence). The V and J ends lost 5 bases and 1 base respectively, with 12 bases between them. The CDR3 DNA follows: TGTGCCAGCAGCGGGGGTAGCGTTTCCTACGAGCAGTACTTC. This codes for CASSGGSVSYEQYF.

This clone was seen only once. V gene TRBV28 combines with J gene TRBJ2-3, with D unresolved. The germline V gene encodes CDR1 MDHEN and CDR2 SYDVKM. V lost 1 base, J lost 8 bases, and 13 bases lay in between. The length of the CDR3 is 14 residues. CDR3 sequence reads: CASSLFRTVGTQYF. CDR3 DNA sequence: TGTGCCAGCAGTTTATTCCGAACAGTAGGTACGCAGTATTTT.

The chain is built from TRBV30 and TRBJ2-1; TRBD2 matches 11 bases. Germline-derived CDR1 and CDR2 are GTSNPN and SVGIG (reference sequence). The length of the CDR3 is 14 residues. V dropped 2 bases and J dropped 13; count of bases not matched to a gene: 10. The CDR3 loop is CAWSYSGRVLVQFF. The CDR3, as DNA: TGTGCCTGGAGTTATAGCGGGAGGGTTTTAGTCCAGTTCTTC.

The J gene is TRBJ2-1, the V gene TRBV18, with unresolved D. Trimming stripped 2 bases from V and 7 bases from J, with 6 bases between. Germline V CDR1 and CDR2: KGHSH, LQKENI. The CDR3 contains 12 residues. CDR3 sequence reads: CASSPDRNEQFF. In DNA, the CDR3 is TGTGCCAGCTCACCAGATCGGAATGAGCAGTTCTTC.

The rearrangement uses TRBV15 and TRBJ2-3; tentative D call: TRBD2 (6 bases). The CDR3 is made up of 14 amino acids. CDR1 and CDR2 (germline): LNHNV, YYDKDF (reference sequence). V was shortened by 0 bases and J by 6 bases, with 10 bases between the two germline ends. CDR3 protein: CATSRDGTHDTQYF. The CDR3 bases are TGTGCCACCAGCAGAGATGGGACTCATGATACGCAGTATTTT. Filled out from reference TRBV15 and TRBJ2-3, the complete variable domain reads DAMVIQNPRYQVTQFGKPVTLSCSQTLNHNVMYWYQQKSSQAPKLLFHYYDKDFNNEADTPDNFQSRRPNTSFCFLDIRSPGLGDTAMYLCATSRDGTHDTQYFGPGTRLTVL.

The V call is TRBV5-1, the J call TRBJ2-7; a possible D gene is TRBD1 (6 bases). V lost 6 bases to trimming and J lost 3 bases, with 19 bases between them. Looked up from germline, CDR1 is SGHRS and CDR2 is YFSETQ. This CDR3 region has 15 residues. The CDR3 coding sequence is TGCGCCAGCAACCTTCGAACAGGGTCGGGCTACGAGCAGTACTTC. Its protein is CASNLRTGSGYEQYF.

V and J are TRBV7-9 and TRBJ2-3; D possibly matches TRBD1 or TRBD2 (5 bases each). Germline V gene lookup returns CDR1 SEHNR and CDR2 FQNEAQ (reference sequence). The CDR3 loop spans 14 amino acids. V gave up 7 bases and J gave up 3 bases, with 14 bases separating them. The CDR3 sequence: CASTPGGVTDTQYF. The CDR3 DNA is TGTGCCAGCACCCCTGGGGGTGTGACAGATACGCAGTATTTT. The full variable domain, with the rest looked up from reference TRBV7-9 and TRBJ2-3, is DTGVSQNPRHKITKRGQNVTFRCDPISEHNRLYWYRQTLGQGPEFLTYFQNEAQLEKSRLLSDRFSAERPKGSFSTLEIQRTEQGDSAMYLCASTPGGVTDTQYFGPGTRLTVL.

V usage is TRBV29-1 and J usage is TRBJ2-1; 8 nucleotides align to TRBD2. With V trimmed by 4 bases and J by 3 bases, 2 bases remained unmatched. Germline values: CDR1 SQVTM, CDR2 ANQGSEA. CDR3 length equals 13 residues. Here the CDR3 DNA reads TGCAGCGTTGGTCTAGCGGGCTACAATGAGCAGTTCTTC. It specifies CSVGLAGYNEQFF.

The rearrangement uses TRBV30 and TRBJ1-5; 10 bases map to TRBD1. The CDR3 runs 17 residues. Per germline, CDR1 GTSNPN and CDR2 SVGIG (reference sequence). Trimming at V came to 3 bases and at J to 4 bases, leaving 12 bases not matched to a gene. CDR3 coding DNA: TGTGCCTGGAGCGTAATGGGACAGGGGCTTTCGAATCAGCCCCAGCATTTT. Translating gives CAWSVMGQGLSNQPQHF.

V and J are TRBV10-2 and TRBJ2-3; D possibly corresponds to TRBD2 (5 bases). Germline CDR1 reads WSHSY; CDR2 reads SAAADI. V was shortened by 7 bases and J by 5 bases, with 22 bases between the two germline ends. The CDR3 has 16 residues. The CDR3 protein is CASTQRRNPAGDTQYF. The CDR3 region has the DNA TGCGCCAGCACCCAGCGACGCAATCCGGCGGGAGATACGCAGTATTTT.

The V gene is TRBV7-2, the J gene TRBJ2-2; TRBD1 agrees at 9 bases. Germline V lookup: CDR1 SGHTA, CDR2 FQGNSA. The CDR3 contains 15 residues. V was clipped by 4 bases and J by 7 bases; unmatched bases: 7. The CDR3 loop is CASSSQQGAGGELFF. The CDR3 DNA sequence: TGTGCCAGCAGCTCCCAACAGGGGGCGGGCGGGGAGCTGTTTTTT. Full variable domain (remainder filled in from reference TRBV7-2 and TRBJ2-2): GAGVSQSPSNKVTEKGKDVELRCDPISGHTALYWYRQSLGQGLEFLIYFQGNSAPDKSGLPSDRFSAERTGGSVSTLTIQRTQQEDSAVYLCASSSQQGAGGELFFGEGSRLTVL.

CDR3 nucleotide sequence: TGTGCCAGCAGCCGGGACAGGGGGGCTGAAGCTTTCTTT. The encoded protein is CASSRDRGAEAFF. The V and J genes are TRBV28 and TRBJ1-1, with 11 bases identical to TRBD1. Germline-derived CDR1 and CDR2 are MDHEN and SYDVKM. The CDR3 is made up of 13 amino acids. V shed 6 bases, J shed 6 bases, and the junction held 3 bases outside the gene matches.

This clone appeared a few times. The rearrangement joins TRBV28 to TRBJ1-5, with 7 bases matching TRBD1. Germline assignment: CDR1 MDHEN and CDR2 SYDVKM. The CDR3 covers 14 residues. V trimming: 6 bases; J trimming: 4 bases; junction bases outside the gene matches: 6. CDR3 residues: CASSPGQMNQPQHF. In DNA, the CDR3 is TGTGCCAGCAGCCCGGGACAGATGAATCAGCCCCAGCATTTT.

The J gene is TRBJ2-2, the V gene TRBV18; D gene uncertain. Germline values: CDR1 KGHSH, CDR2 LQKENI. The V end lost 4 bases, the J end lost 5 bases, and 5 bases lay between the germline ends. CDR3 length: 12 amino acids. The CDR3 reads CASSLDTGELFF. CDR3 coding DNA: TGTGCCAGCTCACTTGATACCGGGGAGCTGTTTTTT.

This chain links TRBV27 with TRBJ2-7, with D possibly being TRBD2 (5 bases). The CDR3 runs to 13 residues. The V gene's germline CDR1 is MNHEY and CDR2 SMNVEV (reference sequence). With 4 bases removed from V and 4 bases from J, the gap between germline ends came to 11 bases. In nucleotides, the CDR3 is TGTGCCAGCAGTTGGGCACGGGGATACGAGCAGTACTTC. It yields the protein CASSWARGYEQYF.

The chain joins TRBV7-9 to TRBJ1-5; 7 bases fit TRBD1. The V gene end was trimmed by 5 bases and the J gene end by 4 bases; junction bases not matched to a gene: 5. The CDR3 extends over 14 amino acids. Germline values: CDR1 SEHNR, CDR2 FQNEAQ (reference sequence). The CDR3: CASSQGQPNQPQHF. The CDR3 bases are TGTGCCAGCAGCCAGGGACAGCCTAATCAGCCCCAGCATTTT.

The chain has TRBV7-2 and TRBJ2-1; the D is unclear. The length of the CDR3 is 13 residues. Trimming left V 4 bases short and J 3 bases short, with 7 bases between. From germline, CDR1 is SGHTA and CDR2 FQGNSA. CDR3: CASSSNSYNEQFF. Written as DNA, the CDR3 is TGTGCCAGCAGCTCGAACAGCTACAATGAGCAGTTCTTC.

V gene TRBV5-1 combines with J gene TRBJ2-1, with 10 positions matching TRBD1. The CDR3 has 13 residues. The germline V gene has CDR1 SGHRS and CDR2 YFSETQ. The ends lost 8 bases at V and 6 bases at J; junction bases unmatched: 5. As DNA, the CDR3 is TGCGCCAGAGCGGGACAGGGGTCCAATGAGCAGTTCTTC. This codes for CARAGQGSNEQFF.

CDR3 in DNA: TGTGCCAGCAGACTGGGGGATACGCAGTATTTT. Translation: CASRLGDTQYF. This rearrangement joins TRBV28 to TRBJ2-3; D gene uncertain. Germline V gene lookup returns CDR1 MDHEN and CDR2 SYDVKM. The V end lost 6 bases, the J end lost 6 bases, and 7 bases lay between the germline ends. CDR3 length: 11 residues.